This T cell receptor (beta chain) emerged from a study of long-term antiretroviral therapy in people with HIV. CDR3 size: 16 residues. Deletions cut 0 bases from V and 2 bases from J, with 15 bases between. Germline V gene sequence: CDR1 SGHRS, CDR2 YFSETQ. Researchers ran immunoSEQ v3.0 at survey level. Libraries were prepared by immunoSEQ multiplex PCR; TCRdb keeps only in-frame clonotypes and omits some of them. Found here are about 36,000 clones, 75% to 85% of them singletons; the top ten hold 5.8%. The chain combines TRBV5-1 with TRBJ2-7; D is uncertain. Sequenced here: unsorted PBMCs, sampled 3.4 years after starting antiretroviral therapy. This clonotype originated in a young man with HIV. CDR3 in amino acids: CASSLGSPTPAYEQYF. As DNA, the CDR3 is TGCGCCAGCAGCTTGGGATCTCCCACGCCGGCCTACGAGCAGTACTTC.